One TCR beta chain is described in this entry. Its target is unknown. This record comes from a study of cytomegalovirus exposure and HLA in healthy donors. 13 Jbeta primers and 60 Vbeta primers were used for the PCR. Assay used: immunoSEQ multiplex PCR; TCRdb lists only in-frame clones, some missing. In the table there are about 120,000 clones, about 8.6% of which are singletons. The CDR3 consists of 19 residues. Germline trimming cut 1 base from V and 7 bases from J; bases unmatched to any gene: 17. Germline loops: CDR1 MGHRA, CDR2 YSYEKL. Points from the study as a whole: Later analysis suggested most CMV-associated TCR beta chains were HLA-restricted. TCR beta V- and J-gene trimming, according to a later analysis, was linked to a missense DCLRE1C variant.

The chain carries TRBV4-1 and TRBJ2-1; 9 bases align to TRBD2. Sequenced material: PBMCs. This receptor was identified in a woman aged 40 to 50 in good health and CMV-seropositive. CDR3 DNA sequence: TGCGCCAGCAGCCAAGTTGAGAGAATCGGGAGCGGGGGGAAGAATGAGCAGTTCTTC. This gives the protein CASSQVERIGSGGKNEQFF.